This TCR beta chain was sequenced for a study of blood T cell repertoires in COVID-19. Data came from immunoSEQ multiplex PCR; TCRdb stores just in-frame clones and leaves some out. In the table there are about 350,000 clones, approximately 89% of which are singletons. The CDR3 covers 15 residues. Per germline, CDR1 LNHDA and CDR2 SQIVND (reference sequence). This receptor was obtained from a woman aged 25 to 39 who had recovered from COVID-19. The material sequenced was PBMCs or T cells enriched from blood (not recorded which). The V call is TRBV19, the J call TRBJ2-5, with 10 bases that match TRBD2. The CDR3 coding sequence is TGTGCAAGAAGGATAGCGGGGGGCCGTTGGGGGACCCAGTACTTC. Its translation: CARRIAGGRWGTQYF.